The entry below describes one T cell receptor (beta chain). Antigen specificity is unknown. This sample is part of a study of vaccination and CD4 T cells after COVID-19. CD4+ T cells that had been cultured provided DNA sequenced with the Oncomine TCR Beta short-read assay. Via MiXCR, TCRdb re-called the PCR reads, giving one row per CDR3 protein. The sample has roughly 18,000 distinct CDR3 sequences, roughly three fifths seen once; the top ten hold about 8%. There are 19 residues in the CDR3. V dropped 6 bases and J dropped 0 bases, with 24 bases sitting between them. The germline V gene encodes CDR1 KGHSH and CDR2 LQKENI. As for treatment: roughly 10-day PBMC culture with coronavirus spike peptide pools or control peptides (ViraFEST assay).

The chain has TRBV18 and TRBJ1-5, with D possibly matching TRBD1 (5 bases). Material: CD4+ T cells from blood, cultured in vitro. The receptor was isolated from a human donor who had recovered from COVID-19. CDR3: CASSLRPRQTGSSNQPQHF. The DNA for the CDR3 is TGTGCCAGCTCCCTCCGGCCCAGGCAAACAGGATCTAGCAATCAGCCCCAGCATTTT.